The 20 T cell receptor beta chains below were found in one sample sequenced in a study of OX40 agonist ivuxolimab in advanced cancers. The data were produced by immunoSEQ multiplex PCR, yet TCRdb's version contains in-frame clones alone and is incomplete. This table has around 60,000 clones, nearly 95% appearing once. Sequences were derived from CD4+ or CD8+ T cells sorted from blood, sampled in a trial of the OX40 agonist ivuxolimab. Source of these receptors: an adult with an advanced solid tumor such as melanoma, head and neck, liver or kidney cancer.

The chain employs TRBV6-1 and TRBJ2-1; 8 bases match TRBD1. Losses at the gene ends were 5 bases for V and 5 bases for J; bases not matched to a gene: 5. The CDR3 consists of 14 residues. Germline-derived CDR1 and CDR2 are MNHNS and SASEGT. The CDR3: CASSKTGEHNEQFF. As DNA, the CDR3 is TGTGCCAGCAGTAAGACAGGGGAACACAATGAGCAGTTCTTC.

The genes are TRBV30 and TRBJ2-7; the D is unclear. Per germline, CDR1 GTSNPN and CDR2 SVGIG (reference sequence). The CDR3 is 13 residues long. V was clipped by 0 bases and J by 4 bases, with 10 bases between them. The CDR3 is CAWSVGTPYEQYF. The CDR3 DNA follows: TGTGCCTGGAGTGTAGGCACGCCTTACGAGCAGTACTTC.

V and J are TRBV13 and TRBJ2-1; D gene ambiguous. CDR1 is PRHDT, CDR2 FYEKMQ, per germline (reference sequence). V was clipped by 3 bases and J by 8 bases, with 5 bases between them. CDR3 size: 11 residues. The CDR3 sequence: CASSFTDEQFF. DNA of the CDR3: TGTGCCAGCAGCTTTACTGATGAGCAGTTCTTC. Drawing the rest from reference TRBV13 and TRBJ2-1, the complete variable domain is AAGVIQSPRHLIKEKRETATLKCYPIPRHDTVYWYQQGPGQDPQFLISFYEKMQSDKGSIPDRFSAQQFSDYHSELNMSSLELGDSALYFCASSFTDEQFFGPGTRLTVL.

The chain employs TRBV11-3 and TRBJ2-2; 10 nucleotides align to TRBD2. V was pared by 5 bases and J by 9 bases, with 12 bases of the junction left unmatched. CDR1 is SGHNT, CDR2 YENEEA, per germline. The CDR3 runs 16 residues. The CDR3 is CASSLKTSGLRRELFF. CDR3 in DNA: TGTGCCAGCAGCCTTAAGACTAGCGGGCTACGTAGGGAGCTGTTTTTT.

The CDR3 DNA follows: TGTGCCAGCAGCCCCTCTCTTGTGCTAGCGGGGAAGAGCTACGAGCAGTACTTC. Its translation is CASSPSLVLAGKSYEQYF. The V call is TRBV5-4, the J call TRBJ2-7; TRBD2 aligns across 9 bases. The CDR3 runs to 18 residues. Germline assignment: CDR1 SGHNT and CDR2 YYREEE (reference sequence). V shed 4 bases and J 3 bases; nucleotides not matched to a gene: 17.

Written as DNA, the CDR3 is TGTGCCAGTAGTCCCCCGGGGGGAGGCAATCAGCCCCAGCATTTT. It yields the protein CASSPPGGGNQPQHF. The chain has TRBV19 and TRBJ1-5; D is possibly TRBD1 (5 bases). The CDR3 consists of 15 residues. V lost 5 bases and J lost 2, with 13 bases in between. CDR1 is LNHDA, CDR2 SQIVND, per germline (reference sequence).

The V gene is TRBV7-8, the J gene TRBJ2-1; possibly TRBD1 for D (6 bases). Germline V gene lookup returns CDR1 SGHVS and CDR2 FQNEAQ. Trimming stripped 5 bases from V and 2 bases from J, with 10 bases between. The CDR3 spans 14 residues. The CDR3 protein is CASSHGTTYNEQFF. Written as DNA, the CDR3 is TGTGCCAGCAGCCACGGGACAACCTACAATGAGCAGTTCTTC.

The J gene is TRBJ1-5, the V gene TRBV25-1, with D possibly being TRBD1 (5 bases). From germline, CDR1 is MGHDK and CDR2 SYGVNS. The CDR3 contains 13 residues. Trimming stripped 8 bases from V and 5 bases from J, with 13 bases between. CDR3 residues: CASSSGGDQPQHF. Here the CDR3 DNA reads TGTGCCAGCTCCTCGGGGGGGGATCAGCCCCAGCATTTT.

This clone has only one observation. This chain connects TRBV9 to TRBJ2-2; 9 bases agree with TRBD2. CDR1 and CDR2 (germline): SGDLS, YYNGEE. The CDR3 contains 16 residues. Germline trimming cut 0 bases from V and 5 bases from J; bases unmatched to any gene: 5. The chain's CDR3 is CASSVGGSGSTGELFF. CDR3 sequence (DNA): TGTGCCAGCAGCGTAGGTGGTAGCGGGAGTACCGGGGAGCTGTTTTTT.

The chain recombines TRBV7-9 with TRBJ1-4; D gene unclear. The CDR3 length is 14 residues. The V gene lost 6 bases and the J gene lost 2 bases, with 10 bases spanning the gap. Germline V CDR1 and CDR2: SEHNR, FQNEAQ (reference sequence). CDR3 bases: TGTGCCAGCAGTTCTACAACTACTAATGAAAAACTGTTTTTT. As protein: CASSSTTTNEKLFF.

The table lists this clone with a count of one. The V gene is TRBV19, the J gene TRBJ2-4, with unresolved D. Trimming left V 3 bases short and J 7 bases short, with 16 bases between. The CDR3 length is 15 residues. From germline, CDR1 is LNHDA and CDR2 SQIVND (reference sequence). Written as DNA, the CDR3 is TGTGCCAGTAGTATTGTGGCTTTGCTGGGGAACATTCAGTACTTC. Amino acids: CASSIVALLGNIQYF. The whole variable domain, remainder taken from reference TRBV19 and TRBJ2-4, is DGGITQSPKYLFRKEGQNVTLSCEQNLNHDAMYWYRQDPGQGLRLIYYSQIVNDFQKGDIAEGYSVSREKKESFPLTVTSAQKNPTAFYLCASSIVALLGNIQYFGAGTRLSVL.

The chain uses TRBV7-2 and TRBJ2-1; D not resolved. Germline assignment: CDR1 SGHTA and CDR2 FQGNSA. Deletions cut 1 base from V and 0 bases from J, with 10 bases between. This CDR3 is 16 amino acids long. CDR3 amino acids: CASSLGLQISYNEQFF. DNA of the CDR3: TGTGCCAGCAGCTTAGGGTTACAGATCTCCTACAATGAGCAGTTCTTC. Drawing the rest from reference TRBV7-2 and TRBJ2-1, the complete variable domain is GAGVSQSPSNKVTEKGKDVELRCDPISGHTALYWYRQSLGQGLEFLIYFQGNSAPDKSGLPSDRFSAERTGGSVSTLTIQRTQQEDSAVYLCASSLGLQISYNEQFFGPGTRLTVL.

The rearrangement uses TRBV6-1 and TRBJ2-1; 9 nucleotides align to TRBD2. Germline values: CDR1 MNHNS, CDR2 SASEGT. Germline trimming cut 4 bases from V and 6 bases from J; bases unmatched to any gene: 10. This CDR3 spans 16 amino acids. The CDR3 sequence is CASSVLSGRSGNEQFF. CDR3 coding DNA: TGTGCCAGCAGTGTCCTTAGCGGGAGATCGGGCAATGAGCAGTTCTTC.

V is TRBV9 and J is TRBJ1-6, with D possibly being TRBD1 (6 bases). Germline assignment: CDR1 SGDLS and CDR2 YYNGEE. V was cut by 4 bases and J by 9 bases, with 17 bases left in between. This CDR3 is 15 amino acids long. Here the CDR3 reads CASSTGQSSISPLHF. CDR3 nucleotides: TGTGCCAGCAGCACCGGACAGAGTAGTATTTCACCCCTCCACTTT.

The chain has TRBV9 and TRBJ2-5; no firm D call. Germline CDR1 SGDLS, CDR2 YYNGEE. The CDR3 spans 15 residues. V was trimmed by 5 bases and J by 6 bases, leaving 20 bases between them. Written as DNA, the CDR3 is TGTGCCAGCAGTACTCAATCTACTCTGGGGAAGACCCAGTACTTC. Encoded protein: CASSTQSTLGKTQYF. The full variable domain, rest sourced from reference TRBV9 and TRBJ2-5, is DSGVTQTPKHLITATGQRVTLRCSPRSGDLSVYWYQQSLDQGLQFLIQYYNGEERAKGNILERFSAQQFPDLHSELNLSSLELGDSALYFCASSTQSTLGKTQYFGPGTRLLVL.

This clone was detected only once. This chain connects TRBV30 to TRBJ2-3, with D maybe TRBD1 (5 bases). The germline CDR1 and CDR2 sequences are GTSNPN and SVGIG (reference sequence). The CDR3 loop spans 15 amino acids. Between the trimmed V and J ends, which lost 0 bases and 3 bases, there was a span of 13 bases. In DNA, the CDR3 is TGTGCCTGGAGTGTACGTTCAAGGGGAACAGATACGCAGTATTTT. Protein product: CAWSVRSRGTDTQYF.

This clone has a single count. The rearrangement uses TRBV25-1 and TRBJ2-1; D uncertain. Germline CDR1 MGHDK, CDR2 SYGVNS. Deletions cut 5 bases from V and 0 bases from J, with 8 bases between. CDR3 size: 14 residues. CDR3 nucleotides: TGTGCCAGCAGTCAACTAAGCTCCTACAATGAGCAGTTCTTC. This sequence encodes CASSQLSSYNEQFF.

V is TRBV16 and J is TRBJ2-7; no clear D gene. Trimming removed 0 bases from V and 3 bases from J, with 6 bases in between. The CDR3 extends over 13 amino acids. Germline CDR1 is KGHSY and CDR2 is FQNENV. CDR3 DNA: TGTGCCAGCAGCCAATCGGCAGACTACGAGCAGTACTTC. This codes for CASSQSADYEQYF.

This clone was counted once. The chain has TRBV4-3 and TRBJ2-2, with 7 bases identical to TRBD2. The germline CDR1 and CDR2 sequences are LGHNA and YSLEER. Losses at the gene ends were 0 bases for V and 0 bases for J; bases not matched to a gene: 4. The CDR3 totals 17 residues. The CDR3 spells CASSQDRLAANTGELFF. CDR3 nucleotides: TGCGCCAGCAGCCAAGATCGGCTAGCGGCGAACACCGGGGAGCTGTTTTTT.

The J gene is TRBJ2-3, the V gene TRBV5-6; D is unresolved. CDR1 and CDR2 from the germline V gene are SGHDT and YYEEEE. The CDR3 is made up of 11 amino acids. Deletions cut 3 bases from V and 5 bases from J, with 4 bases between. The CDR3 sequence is CASSWKDTQYF. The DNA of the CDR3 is TGTGCCAGCAGCTGGAAAGATACGCAGTATTTT.